This passage covers 29 T cell receptor beta chains from one sample sequenced in a study of blood T cell repertoires in COVID-19. Data came from immunoSEQ multiplex PCR; TCRdb stores just in-frame clones and leaves some out. Here the sample spans 95,000 to 130,000 clones, 70% to 85% being singletons. The specimen was peripheral blood. The source of these receptors is a man between 65 and 79 years old with active or convalescent COVID-19.

The CDR3 sequence: CASSQGTSGREDTQYF. The CDR3 region has the DNA TGTGCCAGCAGCCAAGGTACTAGCGGGAGGGAGGATACGCAGTATTTT. The V gene is TRBV4-2, the J gene TRBJ2-3; the match to TRBD2 covers 13 bases. The CDR3 has 16 amino acids. In germline, CDR1 is LGHNA, CDR2 YNFKEQ. Trimming cost V 1 base and J 6 bases; bases outside gene matches: 4.

The chain combines TRBV28 with TRBJ1-2; 9 bases fit TRBD1. Trimming took 6 bases from V and 4 from J; bases not matched to a gene: 12. CDR1 is MDHEN and CDR2 is SYDVKM in the germline V gene. This CDR3 contains 16 residues. Here the CDR3 DNA reads TGTGCCAGCAGCTCCCCGAGGGGACAGGGATCCTATGGCTACACCTTC. Translating gives CASSSPRGQGSYGYTF.

This clone showed up just once. CDR3 sequence: CASSATSAGYTF. The CDR3 DNA sequence: TGTGCCAGCAGTGCGACTTCTGCTGGCTACACCTTC. The chain combines TRBV2 with TRBJ1-2; D unresolved. Per the germline V gene, CDR1 is SNHLY and CDR2 is FYNNEI. Trimming stripped 4 bases from V and 7 bases from J, with 10 bases between. This CDR3 is 12 amino acids long.

V and J are TRBV27 and TRBJ2-5; 8 nucleotides line up with TRBD2. This CDR3 has 15 amino acids. Per germline, CDR1 MNHEY and CDR2 SMNVEV (reference sequence). Trimming cost V 8 bases and J 1 base; bases outside gene matches: 9. This CDR3 reads CASRQRGTLQETQYF. The CDR3 nucleotides are TGTGCCAGCCGACAGCGGGGGACCCTCCAAGAGACCCAGTACTTC.

The V gene is TRBV6-5, the J gene TRBJ1-6, with 7 bases aligning to TRBD1. Germline loops: CDR1 MNHEY, CDR2 SVGAGI. Trimming removed 8 bases from V and 4 bases from J; junction bases left unmatched: 5. CDR3 length: 14 amino acids. CDR3 sequence reads: CASRTGPYNSPLHF. Here the CDR3 DNA reads TGTGCCAGCCGGACAGGTCCTTATAATTCACCCCTCCACTTT.

This clone was found once. This chain connects TRBV24-1 to TRBJ2-1; 9 bases map to TRBD1. J lost 6 bases, V lost 4 bases, and 12 bases had no gene match. CDR1 is KGHDR, CDR2 SFDVKD, per germline. This CDR3 has 17 residues. The CDR3 DNA reads as TGTGCCACCAGTGACCCCGCGAGGACAGGGGCCCCCAATGAGCAGTTCTTC. This gives the protein CATSDPARTGAPNEQFF.

This sequence joins TRBV11-3 and TRBJ2-7; 10 bases map to TRBD2. The CDR3 has 16 residues. V was clipped by 0 bases and J by 0 bases; unmatched bases: 2. The germline V gene encodes CDR1 SGHNT and CDR2 YENEEA. The CDR3: CASSLDGTSVSYEQYF. Here the CDR3 DNA reads TGTGCCAGCAGCTTAGACGGGACTAGCGTCTCCTACGAGCAGTACTTC.

The chain uses TRBV7-2 and TRBJ1-2; D perhaps matches TRBD1 (5 bases). The V gene lost 1 base and the J gene lost 4 bases, with 10 bases spanning the gap. CDR1 is SGHTA and CDR2 is FQGNSA in the germline V gene. The CDR3 sequence is 14 residues long. Here the CDR3 reads CASSLGGLGYGYTF. The CDR3 bases are TGTGCCAGCAGCTTAGGGGGACTAGGCTATGGCTACACCTTC.

This clone was detected once. The J gene is TRBJ2-5, the V gene TRBV2, with 8 bases fitting TRBD1. The CDR3 sequence is 15 residues long. Per the germline V gene, CDR1 is SNHLY and CDR2 is FYNNEI. V dropped 6 bases and J dropped 5; count of bases not matched to a gene: 11. In DNA, the CDR3 is TGTGCCAGCAGGGACAGGACAGGGTCTTTGGAGACCCAGTACTTC. Encoded protein: CASRDRTGSLETQYF.

The chain is built from TRBV30 and TRBJ1-5; TRBD1 aligns across 10 bases. Germline V gene sequence: CDR1 GTSNPN, CDR2 SVGIG (reference sequence). V lost 5 bases and J lost 3; bases outside the gene matches: 1. CDR3 size: 13 residues. CDR3 DNA: TGTGCCTGGGGGACAGGGGACAATCAGCCCCAGCATTTT. Encoded protein: CAWGTGDNQPQHF.

The chain joins TRBV28 to TRBJ1-5, with 10 bases aligning to TRBD1. The CDR3 sequence is 14 residues long. The V and J ends lost 8 bases and 3 bases, in that order; junction bases with no gene match: 4. Germline V gene lookup returns CDR1 MDHEN and CDR2 SYDVKM. CDR3 in DNA: TGTGCCAGCTGGACAGGGGGTTTCAATCAGCCCCAGCATTTT. Encoded protein: CASWTGGFNQPQHF.

The CDR3: CASSLGGTTNEQFF. As DNA, the CDR3 is TGTGCCAGCAGCTTAGGCGGGACTACCAATGAGCAGTTCTTC. The chain joins TRBV11-3 to TRBJ2-1; 7 bases agree with TRBD2. V was clipped by 1 base and J by 6 bases; unmatched bases: 3. From germline, CDR1 is SGHNT and CDR2 YENEEA. There are 14 residues in the CDR3.

The CDR3 loop is CASSYGTGNTEAFF. CDR3 bases: TGTGCCAGCAGTTACGGGACAGGGAACACTGAAGCTTTCTTT. The rearrangement uses TRBV6-2 or TRBV6-3 and TRBJ1-1; 8 nucleotides line up with TRBD1. V lost 2 bases, J lost 1 base, and 0 bases stayed unmatched. Germline V gene data show CDR1 as MNHEY and CDR2 as SVGEGT. This CDR3 is 14 amino acids long.

The V and J genes are TRBV19 and TRBJ1-2; no definite D call. The ends were cut back, 1 base at V and 0 bases at J, with 12 bases in the middle. The CDR3 covers 16 residues. Germline CDR1 reads LNHDA; CDR2 reads SQIVND (reference sequence). The CDR3 DNA reads TGTGCCAGTAGTATAGGTTGGCAGCGAACTAACTATGGCTACACCTTC. It encodes CASSIGWQRTNYGYTF.

This rearrangement joins TRBV18 to TRBJ2-1, with 14 bases identical to TRBD2. Germline V gene sequence: CDR1 KGHSH, CDR2 LQKENI. The J segment lost 8 bases and the V segment lost 2 bases, leaving 5 bases of the junction unmatched. The CDR3 loop spans 16 amino acids. The CDR3 spells CASSPFGTSGGDEQFF. For the CDR3, the DNA is TGTGCCAGCTCACCATTTGGGACTAGCGGGGGCGATGAGCAGTTCTTC.

The CDR3 DNA is TGTGCCAGCAGCTTGGGACCCGGGGCTGGAAACACCATATATTTT. It specifies CASSLGPGAGNTIYF. The chain recombines TRBV5-4 with TRBJ1-3; D ambiguous. CDR3 length: 15 amino acids. Germline CDR1 is SGHNT and CDR2 is YYREEE (reference sequence). The V end was cut by 0 bases, the J end by 2 bases, with 9 bases between.

This chain joins TRBV4-1 and TRBJ2-1, with D perhaps TRBD2 (6 bases). V was shortened by 0 bases and J by 9 bases, with 15 bases between the two germline ends. Germline CDR1 is MGHRA and CDR2 is YSYEKL. The CDR3 runs to 15 residues. The DNA of the CDR3 is TGCGCCAGCAGCCAAGATTCGAGCTGGAGGGCTGAGCAGTTCTTC. Encoded protein: CASSQDSSWRAEQFF.

V and J are TRBV11-2 and TRBJ2-1; D is perhaps TRBD2 (5 bases). The CDR3 totals 15 residues. Germline V gene lookup returns CDR1 SGHAT and CDR2 FQNNGV. V was clipped by 5 bases and J by 8 bases, with 19 bases between them. The CDR3 bases are TGTGCCAGCAGCCGAGATCTTGATGTCGGGGATGAGCAGTTCTTC. The encoded protein is CASSRDLDVGDEQFF. The complete variable domain, with remaining parts taken from reference TRBV11-2 and TRBJ2-1, reads EAGVAQSPRYKIIEKRQSVAFWCNPISGHATLYWYQQILGQGPKLLIQFQNNGVVDDSQLPKDRFSAERLKGVDSTLKIQPAKLEDSAVYLCASSRDLDVGDEQFFGPGTRLTVL.

This sequence joins TRBV27 and TRBJ2-7; the match to TRBD1 covers 11 bases. The J segment lost 2 bases and the V segment lost 6 bases, leaving 6 bases of the junction unmatched. CDR3 size: 15 residues. CDR1 and CDR2 (germline): MNHEY, SMNVEV (reference sequence). The CDR3 spells CASSSRTGGPYEQYF. In nucleotides, the CDR3 is TGTGCCAGCAGCTCACGGACAGGGGGCCCCTACGAGCAGTACTTC.

This rearrangement joins TRBV9 to TRBJ2-2, with TRBD2 as a possible D gene (5 bases). V lost 0 bases to trimming and J lost 4 bases, with 7 bases between them. The CDR3 covers 14 residues. Germline V gene lookup returns CDR1 SGDLS and CDR2 YYNGEE. The CDR3 DNA sequence: TGTGCCAGCAGCGTAGGGACTTCCACCGGGGAGCTGTTTTTT. Protein sequence: CASSVGTSTGELFF.

V usage is TRBV10-3 and J usage is TRBJ1-5; 9 nucleotides align to TRBD1. The CDR3 spans 15 residues. V was clipped by 6 bases and J by 4 bases; unmatched bases: 7. Germline V gene sequence: CDR1 ENHRY, CDR2 SYGVKD. CDR3 sequence reads: CAISGQGSPNQPQHF. DNA of the CDR3: TGTGCCATCAGCGGACAGGGGTCCCCTAATCAGCCCCAGCATTTT.

The V and J genes are TRBV7-6 and TRBJ2-3, with 13 bases lining up with TRBD2. CDR3 length: 16 amino acids. The V segment lost 7 bases and the J segment 5 bases; nucleotides outside the gene matches: 9. Germline V gene sequence: CDR1 SGHVS, CDR2 FNYEAQ. CDR3 in DNA: TGTGCCAGCACGTTACTAGCGGGGGGGCCGGGAGATACGCAGTATTTT. Protein product: CASTLLAGGPGDTQYF.

J is TRBJ1-1 and V is TRBV7-9, with D unresolved. Germline V gene lookup returns CDR1 SEHNR and CDR2 FQNEAQ (reference sequence). The length of the CDR3 is 13 residues. V was clipped by 4 bases and J by 3 bases, with 9 bases between them. CDR3 coding DNA: TGTGCCAGCAGCTCGGACTATCACACTGAAGCTTTCTTT. As protein: CASSSDYHTEAFF. Together with reference TRBV7-9 and TRBJ1-1, the CDR3 gives the full variable domain: DTGVSQNPRHKITKRGQNVTFRCDPISEHNRLYWYRQTLGQGPEFLTYFQNEAQLEKSRLLSDRFSAERPKGSFSTLEIQRTEQGDSAMYLCASSSDYHTEAFFGQGTRLTVV.

The chain joins TRBV3-1 (or the pseudogene TRBV3-2) to TRBJ1-2; perhaps TRBD1 as D (5 bases). The V end lost 4 bases, the J end lost 1 base, and 10 bases lay between the germline ends. CDR3 length: 14 amino acids. Germline CDR1 reads LGHDT; CDR2 reads YNNKEL (reference sequence). CDR3 bases: TGTGCCAGCAGCCGCCGACAGATTAACTATGGCTACACCTTC. Amino acids: CASSRRQINYGYTF.

The rearrangement links TRBV2 to TRBJ1-5; D perhaps matches TRBD1 (5 bases). The V end lost 8 bases, the J end lost 0 bases, and 11 bases lay between the germline ends. Germline CDR1 reads SNHLY; CDR2 reads FYNNEI. The CDR3 contains 14 residues. CDR3 coding DNA: TGTGCCAGCCGCGCGGGGGTTAGCAATCAGCCCCAGCATTTT. Its translation: CASRAGVSNQPQHF.

This chain joins TRBV24-1 and TRBJ2-5; 14 bases are a match to TRBD2. The CDR3 runs to 14 residues. Per germline, CDR1 KGHDR and CDR2 SFDVKD. J lost 3 bases, V lost 7 bases, and 0 bases had no gene match. Here the CDR3 reads CATRGLAGEETQYF. For the CDR3, the DNA is TGTGCCACCAGGGGACTAGCGGGGGAAGAGACCCAGTACTTC.

The chain carries TRBV7-8 and TRBJ2-2; D ambiguous. Trimming cost V 5 bases and J 6 bases, with 10 bases left between them. The germline V gene encodes CDR1 SGHVS and CDR2 FQNEAQ. This CDR3 region has 13 residues. As DNA, the CDR3 is TGTGCCAGCAGCCGTCGCGTGGCCGGGGAGCTGTTTTTT. Its protein product is CASSRRVAGELFF.

The chain links TRBV7-2 to TRBJ2-2; the D is unclear. Germline V CDR1 and CDR2: SGHTA, FQGNSA. The CDR3 extends over 15 amino acids. V was clipped by 2 bases and J by 3 bases, with 10 bases between them. CDR3 amino acids: CASSLSQAYTGELFF. CDR3 sequence (DNA): TGTGCCAGCAGCTTATCCCAGGCCTACACCGGGGAGCTGTTTTTT.

The chain couples TRBV10-2 to TRBJ1-2; D remains ambiguous. This CDR3 has 15 amino acids. The V gene's germline CDR1 is WSHSY and CDR2 SAAADI. V was clipped by 6 bases and J by 0 bases, with 14 bases between them. In nucleotides, the CDR3 is TGCGCCAGCAGCGAGCACGGGGATTCTAACTATGGCTACACCTTC. Translated: CASSEHGDSNYGYTF.